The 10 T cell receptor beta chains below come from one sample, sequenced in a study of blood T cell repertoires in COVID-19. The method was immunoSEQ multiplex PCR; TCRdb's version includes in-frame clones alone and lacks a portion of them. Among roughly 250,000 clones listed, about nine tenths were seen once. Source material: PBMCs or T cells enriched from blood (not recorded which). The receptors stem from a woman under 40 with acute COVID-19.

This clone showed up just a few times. CDR3 bases: TGTGCCAGCAGTGCTGAAACCGGGGAGGACGCTTTCTTT. Residues: CASSAETGEDAFF. The genes are TRBV2 and TRBJ1-1; D remains ambiguous. CDR1 SNHLY and CDR2 FYNNEI come from the germline V gene. Between the trimmed V and J ends, which lost 4 bases and 11 bases, there was a span of 17 bases. This CDR3 has 13 residues.

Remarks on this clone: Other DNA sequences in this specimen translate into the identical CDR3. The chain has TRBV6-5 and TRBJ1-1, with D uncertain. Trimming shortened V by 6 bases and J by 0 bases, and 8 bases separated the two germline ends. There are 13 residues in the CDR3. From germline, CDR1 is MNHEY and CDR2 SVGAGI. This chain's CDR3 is CASSLQLNTEAFF. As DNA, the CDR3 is TGTGCCAGCAGCTTACAGTTGAACACTGAAGCTTTCTTT.

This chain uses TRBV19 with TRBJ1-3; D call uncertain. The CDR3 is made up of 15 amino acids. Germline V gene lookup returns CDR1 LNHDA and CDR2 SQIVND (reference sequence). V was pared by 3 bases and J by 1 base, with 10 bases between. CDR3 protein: CASSMPRVSGNTIYF. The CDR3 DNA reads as TGTGCCAGTAGTATGCCTCGAGTTTCTGGAAACACCATATATTTT.

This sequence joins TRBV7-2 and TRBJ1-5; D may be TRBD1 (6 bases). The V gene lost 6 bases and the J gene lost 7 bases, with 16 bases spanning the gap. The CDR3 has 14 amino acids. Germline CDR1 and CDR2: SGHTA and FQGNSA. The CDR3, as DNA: TGTGCCAGCAGTTCCCGGGACATCGGGCAGCCCCAGCATTTT. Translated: CASSSRDIGQPQHF. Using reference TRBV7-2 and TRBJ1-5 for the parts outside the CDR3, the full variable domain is GAGVSQSPSNKVTEKGKDVELRCDPISGHTALYWYRQSLGQGLEFLIYFQGNSAPDKSGLPSDRFSAERTGGSVSTLTIQRTQQEDSAVYLCASSSRDIGQPQHFGDGTRLSIL.

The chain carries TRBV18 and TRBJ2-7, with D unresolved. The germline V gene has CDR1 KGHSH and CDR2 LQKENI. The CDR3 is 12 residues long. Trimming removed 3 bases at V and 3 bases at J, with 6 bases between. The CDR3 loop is CASSPNSYEQYF. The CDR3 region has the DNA TGTGCCAGCTCACCGAATAGCTACGAGCAGTACTTC.

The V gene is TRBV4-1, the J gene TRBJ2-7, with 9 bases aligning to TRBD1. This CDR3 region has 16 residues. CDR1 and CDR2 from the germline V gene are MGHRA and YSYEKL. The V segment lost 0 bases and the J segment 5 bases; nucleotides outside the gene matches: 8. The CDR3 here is CASSQDPGTGRHEQYF. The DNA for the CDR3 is TGCGCCAGCAGCCAAGACCCCGGGACAGGGAGACACGAGCAGTACTTC.

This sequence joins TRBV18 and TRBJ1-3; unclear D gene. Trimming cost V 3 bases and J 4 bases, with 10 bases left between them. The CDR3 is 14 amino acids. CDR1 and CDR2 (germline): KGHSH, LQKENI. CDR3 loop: CASSPGGGGNTIYF. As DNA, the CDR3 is TGTGCCAGCTCACCGGGAGGTGGCGGAAACACCATATATTTT.

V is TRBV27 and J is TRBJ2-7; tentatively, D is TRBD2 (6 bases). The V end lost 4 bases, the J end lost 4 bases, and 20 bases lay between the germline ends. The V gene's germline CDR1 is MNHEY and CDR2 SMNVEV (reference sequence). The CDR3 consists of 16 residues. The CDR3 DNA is TGTGCCAGCAGTTCCTCCCCGGCGGGAAGAAGTTACGAGCAGTACTTC. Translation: CASSSSPAGRSYEQYF.

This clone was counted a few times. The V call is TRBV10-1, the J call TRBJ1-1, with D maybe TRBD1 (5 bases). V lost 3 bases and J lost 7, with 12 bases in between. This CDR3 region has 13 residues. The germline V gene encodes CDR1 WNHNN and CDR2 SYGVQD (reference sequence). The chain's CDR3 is CASSDSGRGEAFF. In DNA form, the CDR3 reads TGCGCCAGCAGTGATTCGGGTAGGGGTGAAGCTTTCTTT.

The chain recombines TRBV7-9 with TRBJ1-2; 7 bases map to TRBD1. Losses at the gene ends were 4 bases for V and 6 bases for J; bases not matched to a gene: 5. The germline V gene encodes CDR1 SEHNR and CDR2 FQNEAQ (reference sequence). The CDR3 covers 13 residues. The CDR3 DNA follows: TGTGCCAGCAGCTCTAATACAGGGGATGGCTACACCTTC. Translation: CASSSNTGDGYTF.